This TCR beta chain was identified in a study of blood T cell repertoires in COVID-19. Sequenced by immunoSEQ multiplex PCR; TCRdb stores in-frame clones only, minus some. Seen here are roughly 180,000 clones, just under 85% observed once, and the top ten hold 7.5% to 8%. The TCR was taken from a man in his forties or fifties who had recovered from COVID-19. Input material: peripheral blood.

CDR3 DNA sequence: TGTGCCAGTAGTCTCACAGGGGGCAGATACGAGCAGTACTTC. As protein: CASSLTGGRYEQYF. The chain couples TRBV19 to TRBJ2-7; TRBD1 agrees at 9 bases. V was pared by 5 bases and J by 4 bases, with 6 bases of the junction left unmatched. The CDR3 has 14 amino acids. Per the germline V gene, CDR1 is LNHDA and CDR2 is SQIVND (reference sequence).